The 27 T cell receptor beta chains in this list originate from one sample, sequenced in a study of human T cells and chemical hapten exposure. Time point described: patch test 1, 2 weeks after DPC sensitization. Treatment denoted: therapeutic diphenylcyclopropenone sensitization with weekly scalp DPC. TCRdb called the RACE reads again in MiXCR, with one record for every CDR3 protein. This repertoire shows 300,000 to 450,000 distinct CDR3 sequences, 4% to 5.5% found once; its top ten account for roughly 2.4%. The starting material was whole blood, obtained in connection with sensitization to the hapten diphenylcyclopropenone (DPC). The receptors were gathered from a woman aged 50 to 60 with alopecia areata. Some clones in this sample may be carry-over from other donors' samples.

This clonotype appeared many times. The chain couples TRBV27 to TRBJ1-6; 8 bases are a match to TRBD1. The germline gives CDR1 MNHEY, CDR2 SMNVEV (reference sequence). The CDR3 sequence is 14 residues long. V was pared by 1 base and J by 8 bases, with 1 base of the junction left unmatched. In DNA, the CDR3 is TGTGCCAGCAGTTTATACAGGGGGGATTCACCCCTCCACTTT. Translating it yields CASSLYRGDSPLHF.

This clonotype was seen many times. The CDR3 region is CASLGSPYEQYF. The CDR3 nucleotides are TGTGCCAGCCTCGGGAGCCCCTACGAGCAGTACTTC. The V call is TRBV25-1, the J call TRBJ2-7, with D tentatively TRBD2 (6 bases). The V and J ends lost 8 bases and 2 bases respectively, with 10 bases between them. The CDR3 extends over 12 amino acids. CDR1 and CDR2 from the germline V gene are MGHDK and SYGVNS.

This clonotype was observed many times. V and J are TRBV28 and TRBJ2-5; D is unclear. This CDR3 comprises 13 residues. Between the trimmed V and J ends, which lost 3 bases and 1 base, there was a span of 6 bases. Germline CDR1 MDHEN, CDR2 SYDVKM. CDR3 loop: CASSFTSQETQYF. The CDR3 DNA reads as TGTGCCAGCAGTTTTACATCCCAAGAGACCCAGTACTTC. The whole variable domain, remainder taken from reference TRBV28 and TRBJ2-5, is DVKVTQSSRYLVKRTGEKVFLECVQDMDHENMFWYRQDPGLGLRLIYFSYDVKMKEKGDIPEGYSVSREKKERFSLILESASTNQTSMYLCASSFTSQETQYFGPGTRLLVL.

At least ten counts were recorded for this clonotype. The chain recombines TRBV4-1 with TRBJ2-5; D not certain. The CDR3 contains 13 residues. Trimming shortened V by 0 bases and J by 10 bases, and 12 bases separated the two germline ends. CDR1 and CDR2 from the germline V gene are MGHRA and YSYEKL. The CDR3 region has the DNA TGCGCCAGCAGCCAAGATGTGGATCTGGGCCAGTACTTC. The encoded protein is CASSQDVDLGQYF.

This clonotype was seen repeatedly, ten times or more. The genes are TRBV12-3 or TRBV12-4 and TRBJ2-5, with 15 bases aligning to TRBD2. The CDR3 totals 15 residues. The V segment lost 4 bases and the J segment 6 bases; nucleotides outside the gene matches: 3. CDR3 amino acids: CASSSGTSGRKTQYF. The CDR3 DNA sequence: TGTGCCAGCAGTTCCGGGACTAGCGGGAGGAAGACCCAGTACTTC.

The rearrangement links TRBV5-4 to TRBJ1-1; D remains ambiguous. This CDR3 spans 14 amino acids. Trimming shortened V by 1 base and J by 0 bases, and 7 bases separated the two germline ends. From germline, CDR1 is SGHNT and CDR2 YYREEE (reference sequence). DNA for the CDR3: TGTGCCAGCAGCTTGTGGGTTTTGAACACTGAAGCTTTCTTT. Protein sequence: CASSLWVLNTEAFF.

The CDR3 bases are TGTGCCACCAGTAGCACAGGGAGCACCGGGGAGCTGTTTTTT. This translates into CATSSTGSTGELFF. V usage is TRBV24-1 and J usage is TRBJ2-2; perhaps TRBD1 as D (6 bases). The CDR3 has 14 residues. Trimming left V 6 bases short and J 4 bases short, with 11 bases between. Germline lookup yields CDR1 KGHDR and CDR2 SFDVKD.

This clonotype has more than one count but fewer than ten. V is TRBV15 and J is TRBJ2-3; weak D call: TRBD2 (5 bases). V shed 3 bases and J shed 2 bases, with 12 bases lying between them. Germline lookup yields CDR1 LNHNV and CDR2 YYDKDF (reference sequence). The CDR3 totals 15 residues. CDR3 bases: TGTGCCACCAGCAGGTCGAGGGCGAACACAGATACGCAGTATTTT. This codes for CATSRSRANTDTQYF.

This clonotype was seen ten or more times. V is TRBV27 and J is TRBJ1-5, with 9 bases matching TRBD1. The ends lost 3 bases at V and 6 bases at J; junction bases unmatched: 3. This CDR3 region has 14 residues. Per the germline V gene, CDR1 is MNHEY and CDR2 is SMNVEV (reference sequence). CDR3 loop: CASSFTGGVQPQHF. The CDR3 DNA reads TGTGCCAGCAGTTTTACAGGGGGCGTTCAGCCCCAGCATTTT.

The sample holds a few counts of this clonotype. The chain carries TRBV9 and TRBJ2-3; either TRBD1 or TRBD2 may fit D (5 bases each). This CDR3 region has 14 residues. V lost 3 bases and J lost 1, with 9 bases in between. CDR1 is SGDLS and CDR2 is YYNGEE in the germline V gene. CDR3 nucleotide sequence: TGTGCCAGCAGCGGACGGGACGGCACAGATACGCAGTATTTT. Its protein product is CASSGRDGTDTQYF.

This chain connects TRBV6-4 to TRBJ2-5; the match to TRBD2 covers 9 bases. Germline V gene lookup returns CDR1 MRHNA and CDR2 SNTAGT. Unmatched junction bases numbered 10, after V lost 4 bases and J lost 1 base. The CDR3 length is 17 residues. Here the CDR3 DNA reads TGTGCCAGCAGTGGACTGTTAGCGGGGGATATCCAAGAGACCCAGTACTTC. Its protein is CASSGLLAGDIQETQYF.

The sample holds many counts of this clonotype. V and J are TRBV20-1 and TRBJ2-1; 13 nucleotides match TRBD2. Germline lookup yields CDR1 DFQATT and CDR2 SNEGSKA (reference sequence). The CDR3 contains 15 residues. V dropped 6 bases and J dropped 4; count of bases not matched to a gene: 6. CDR3 residues: CSAQPGLAGYNEQFF. Here the CDR3 DNA reads TGCAGTGCCCAACCGGGACTAGCGGGATACAATGAGCAGTTCTTC.

This clonotype was detected ten times or more. This chain uses TRBV7-9 with TRBJ2-7; D not resolved. From germline, CDR1 is SEHNR and CDR2 FQNEAQ (reference sequence). This CDR3 comprises 12 residues. Trimming left V 4 bases short and J 1 base short, with 5 bases between. CDR3 loop: CASSYDSYEQYF. The CDR3 DNA reads TGTGCCAGCAGCTACGATTCCTACGAGCAGTACTTC.

The chain is built from TRBV7-9 and TRBJ1-1; D not certain. The CDR3 sequence is 18 residues long. CDR1 SEHNR and CDR2 FQNEAQ come from the germline V gene (reference sequence). Trimming pared 5 bases from V and 1 base from J, leaving 23 bases between. The DNA for the CDR3 is TGTGCCAGCAGCCCCCAGTTAGGTATCCGAGAACCGAACACTGAAGCTTTCTTT. Translating it yields CASSPQLGIREPNTEAFF.

This clonotype has more than one count but fewer than ten. The chain recombines TRBV12-3 or TRBV12-4 with TRBJ2-5; D possibly matches TRBD1 or TRBD2 (5 bases each). Trimming left V 4 bases short and J 5 bases short, with 17 bases between. The CDR3 covers 15 residues. CDR3 region: CASSSSGTGWETQYF. The CDR3 region has the DNA TGTGCCAGCAGTTCCTCGGGGACCGGGTGGGAGACCCAGTACTTC.

This clonotype has ten or more counts. This chain uses TRBV18 with TRBJ2-5; 7 positions match TRBD2. V was clipped by 3 bases and J by 4 bases; unmatched bases: 5. The CDR3 is made up of 14 amino acids. CDR1 KGHSH and CDR2 LQKENI come from the germline V gene. CDR3 loop: CASSPSSGGETQYF. The CDR3 coding sequence is TGTGCCAGCTCACCGTCTAGCGGAGGAGAGACCCAGTACTTC.

This clonotype showed up many times. The chain carries TRBV27 and TRBJ2-7, with 7 bases that match TRBD1. In germline, CDR1 is MNHEY, CDR2 SMNVEV (reference sequence). The CDR3 is made up of 15 amino acids. V shed 6 bases and J 2 bases; nucleotides not matched to a gene: 10. CDR3 in DNA: TGTGCCAGCAGCCCGAGGACAGGTGTAACCTACGAGCAGTACTTC. It codes for CASSPRTGVTYEQYF.

This clonotype was observed many times. This chain connects TRBV12-3 or TRBV12-4 to TRBJ2-5, with D possibly being TRBD2 (5 bases). V lost 3 bases to trimming and J lost 2 bases, with 16 bases between them. This CDR3 has 16 residues. The CDR3 bases are TGTGCCAGCAGTTTGGGAGTCACCCCCAGTCAAGAGACCCAGTACTTC. It translates to CASSLGVTPSQETQYF.

This clonotype was counted at least ten times. V is TRBV28 and J is TRBJ2-7, with a weak D call TRBD2 (6 bases). The CDR3 length is 12 residues. Germline assignment: CDR1 MDHEN and CDR2 SYDVKM. The CDR3 sequence is CAAASAAYEQYF. CDR3 sequence (DNA): TGTGCGGCCGCTAGCGCCGCCTACGAGCAGTACTTC.

The sample holds many counts of this clonotype. The rearrangement uses TRBV21-1 and TRBJ2-7; the table assigns TRBD2, which was not confirmed against the DNA. TRBV21-1 is a listed pseudogene. This CDR3 region has 15 residues. CDR3 sequence reads: CASSAQSAGSGQQYF. CDR3 coding DNA: TGTGCCAGCAGCGCCCAGAGTGCGGGTAGCGGGCAGCAGTACTTC.

This clonotype was picked up many times. This rearrangement joins TRBV9 to TRBJ2-7, with D possibly TRBD1 on 6 matching bases. CDR1 and CDR2 (germline): SGDLS, YYNGEE. V lost 0 bases to trimming and J lost 4 bases, with 14 bases between them. This CDR3 contains 15 residues. CDR3 residues: CASSVDDGGVYEQYF. Here the CDR3 DNA reads TGTGCCAGCAGCGTAGATGATGGGGGCGTTTACGAGCAGTACTTC. The whole variable domain, remainder taken from reference TRBV9 and TRBJ2-7, is DSGVTQTPKHLITATGQRVTLRCSPRSGDLSVYWYQQSLDQGLQFLIQYYNGEERAKGNILERFSAQQFPDLHSELNLSSLELGDSALYFCASSVDDGGVYEQYFGPGTRLTVT.

The sample holds a few counts of this clonotype. The gene calls are TRBV7-9 and TRBJ2-7; D might be TRBD1 (6 bases). The CDR3 spans 15 residues. Germline CDR1 SEHNR, CDR2 FQNEAQ (reference sequence). V lost 1 base, J lost 5 bases, and 15 bases lay in between. CDR3 in amino acids: CASSLVRTRGNEQYF. CDR3 bases: TGTGCCAGCAGCTTAGTCCGGACCAGGGGTAACGAGCAGTACTTC.

This clonotype was seen ten or more times. CDR3 DNA sequence: TGTGCCAGCAGTTCGAACGCTCTACTAGCGGGAAGGTATGAGCAGTTCTTC. Its protein product is CASSSNALLAGRYEQFF. The rearrangement uses TRBV12-3 or TRBV12-4 and TRBJ2-1, with 10 bases aligning to TRBD2. V gave up 4 bases and J gave up 8 bases; unmatched junction bases: 14. The CDR3 is 17 amino acids.

This clonotype has at least ten counts. The chain links TRBV29-1 to TRBJ2-7; D possibly corresponds to TRBD2 (6 bases). Germline V gene lookup returns CDR1 SQVTM and CDR2 ANQGSEA. This CDR3 contains 13 residues. V dropped 6 bases and J dropped 1 base, with 13 bases sitting between them. The CDR3 nucleotides read TGCAGCGTCTCGTACGGGAGATCCTACGAGCAGTACTTC. It specifies CSVSYGRSYEQYF.

The J gene is TRBJ2-3, the V gene TRBV6-2 or TRBV6-3; D not certain. CDR3 length equals 15 residues. Trimming cost V 4 bases and J 1 base, with 12 bases left between them. Germline CDR1 and CDR2: MNHEY and SVGEGT. In nucleotides, the CDR3 is TGTGCCAGCAGTTCCCGGAAGGACGGCACAGATACGCAGTATTTT. Amino acid sequence: CASSSRKDGTDTQYF.

This clonotype came up many times. This chain connects TRBV25-1 to TRBJ2-1; the D is unclear. The ends were cut back, 3 bases at V and 13 bases at J, with 10 bases in the middle. Per the germline V gene, CDR1 is MGHDK and CDR2 is SYGVNS. CDR3 length: 11 amino acids. DNA of the CDR3: TGTGCCAGCAGTGATTCGGCCAGCCAGTTCTTC. It encodes CASSDSASQFF.

This clonotype was observed many times. V gene TRBV3-1 combines with J gene TRBJ1-1; D is unresolved. This CDR3 has 17 amino acids. V shed 0 bases and J shed 1 base, with 15 bases lying between them. CDR1 LGHDT and CDR2 YNNKEL come from the germline V gene (reference sequence). CDR3 in DNA: TGTGCCAGCAGCCAAGAACTTCTGCGATTCACGAACACTGAAGCTTTCTTT. As protein: CASSQELLRFTNTEAFF.